This T cell receptor (beta chain) was identified in a study of T cell responses to AZD1222 COVID-19 vaccine. Libraries were prepared by immunoSEQ multiplex PCR; TCRdb keeps only in-frame clonotypes and omits some of them. The sample has tens of thousands of clones, 90% to 95% seen once; the top ten hold around 4.9%. This clone was picked up a small number of times. Germline CDR1 and CDR2: SEHNR and FQNEAQ (reference sequence). V trimming: 4 bases; J trimming: 3 bases; junction bases outside the gene matches: 7. The CDR3 consists of 15 residues. The sample here was peripheral blood, taken on day 0 of AZD1222 vaccination. The genes are TRBV7-9 and TRBJ1-1; TRBD1 matches at 8 bases. The receptor's source is an adult in good health. The CDR3 reads CASSSSQGVDTEAFF. The CDR3 coding sequence is TGTGCCAGCAGCTCCTCACAGGGGGTAGACACTGAAGCTTTCTTT. Using reference TRBV7-9 and TRBJ1-1 for the parts outside the CDR3, the full variable domain is DTGVSQNPRHKITKRGQNVTFRCDPISEHNRLYWYRQTLGQGPEFLTYFQNEAQLEKSRLLSDRFSAERPKGSFSTLEIQRTEQGDSAMYLCASSSSQGVDTEAFFGQGTRLTVV.